This T cell receptor (beta chain) originates from a study of post-analysis software for immune sequencing data. Study overall: Relapsing-remitting, secondary progressive and progressive-relapsing multiple sclerosis were all included among the disease courses.

Included in the TCR beta cDNA libraries were unique molecular identifiers. The source material, roughly 0.9 to 11 million T cells, gave rise to 450,000 to 550,000 cDNA molecules. MiXCR was run by TCRdb on the PCR reads, yielding one entry per CDR3 protein. The repertoire holds 650,000 to 850,000 distinct CDR3 sequences, around 53% seen once, with approximately 4.5% in the top ten. This clonotype was found once. The antigen is not known. The V gene's germline CDR1 is SQVTM and CDR2 ANQGSEA. The CDR3 length is 14 residues. Trimming at V came to 6 bases and at J to 1 base, leaving 7 bases not matched to a gene. Study-level points and caveats: People with multiple sclerosis had a significantly lower normalized Chao1 diversity than controls did. Same-batch samples co-clustered strongly by F measure. Patients carried roughly 5 TRBV segments more frequently than controls did, and TRBV5-6, TRBV5-1 and TRBV20-1 were among them.

This TCR was recovered from a girl aged 5-17 years with multiple sclerosis. Source material: blood. This chain connects TRBV29-1 to TRBJ1-1, with 8 bases matching TRBD1. The CDR3 sequence: CSVPDRGANTEAFF. The DNA for the CDR3 is TGCAGCGTACCCGACAGGGGTGCGAACACTGAAGCTTTCTTT.